The clone carrying this T cell receptor beta chain was recorded many times. The sample is drawn from a study of cytomegalovirus exposure and HLA in healthy donors. Whole-study context: Falling in the Caucasian-associated ancestry cluster were approximately 86% of 398 genotyped donors.

PCR primers comprised 60 Vbeta and 13 Jbeta primers. Data came from immunoSEQ multiplex PCR; TCRdb stores just in-frame clones and leaves some out. The top ten hold approximately 4.6% of the sample, which has about 190,000 clones, about 69% seen once. The CDR3 covers 14 residues. Germline CDR1 is MNHEY and CDR2 is SMNVEV (reference sequence). V shed 6 bases and J 1 base; nucleotides not matched to a gene: 6. The receptor's source is a man aged 30 to 45 in good health and CMV-seropositive. Sequencing was carried out using PBMCs. The gene calls are TRBV27 and TRBJ2-7, with 7 bases lining up with TRBD2. The CDR3 nucleotides read TGTGCCAGCAGGAGTTCGGGGGGTTCCTACGAGCAGTACTTC. As protein: CASRSSGGSYEQYF.